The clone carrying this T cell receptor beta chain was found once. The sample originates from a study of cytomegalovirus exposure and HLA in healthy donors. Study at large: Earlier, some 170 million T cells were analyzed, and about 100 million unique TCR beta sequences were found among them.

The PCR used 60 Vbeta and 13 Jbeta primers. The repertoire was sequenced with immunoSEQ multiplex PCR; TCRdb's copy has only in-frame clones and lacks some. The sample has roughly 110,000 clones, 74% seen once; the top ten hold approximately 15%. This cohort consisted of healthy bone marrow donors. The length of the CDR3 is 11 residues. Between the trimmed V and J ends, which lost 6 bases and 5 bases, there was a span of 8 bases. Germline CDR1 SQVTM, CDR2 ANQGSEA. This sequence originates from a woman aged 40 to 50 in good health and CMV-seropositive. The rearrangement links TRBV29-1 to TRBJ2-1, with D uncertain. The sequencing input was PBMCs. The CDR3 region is CSVVENNEQFF. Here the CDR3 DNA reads TGCAGCGTGGTAGAAAACAATGAGCAGTTCTTC.